These 26 T cell receptor beta chains were sequenced from one sample in a study of blood T cell repertoires in COVID-19. TCRdb keeps only in-frame clones here, not all; method: immunoSEQ multiplex PCR. The sample records 100,000 to 150,000 clones, 84% being singletons. The sample was peripheral blood. These receptors all come from a woman aged 25 to 39 who had recovered from COVID-19.

V is TRBV5-1 and J is TRBJ2-1; a possible D gene is TRBD2 (5 bases). Germline CDR1 and CDR2: SGHRS and YFSETQ. The CDR3 is 15 residues long. V dropped 1 base and J dropped 2 bases, with 10 bases sitting between them. DNA of the CDR3: TGCGCCAGCAGCTTGACTAGTAAGGCCTACAATGAGCAGTTCTTC. It yields the protein CASSLTSKAYNEQFF.

A few counts support this clone. This rearrangement joins TRBV5-4 to TRBJ2-7; 7 nucleotides agree with TRBD1. CDR1 SGHNT and CDR2 YYREEE come from the germline V gene (reference sequence). Trimming cost V 2 bases and J 2 bases; bases outside gene matches: 1. The CDR3 consists of 13 residues. The CDR3, as DNA: TGTGCCAGCAGCTTCGACAGGGCCTACGAGCAGTACTTC. Protein product: CASSFDRAYEQYF.

The V and J genes are TRBV14 and TRBJ2-5; TRBD1 matches 10 bases. The V gene's germline CDR1 is SGHDN and CDR2 FVKESK. This CDR3 region has 16 residues. The V gene end was trimmed by 5 bases and the J gene end by 4 bases; junction bases not matched to a gene: 10. CDR3 amino acids: CASSTRRTGGGETQYF. The CDR3 bases are TGTGCCAGCAGCACACGGCGGACAGGGGGGGGAGAGACCCAGTACTTC.

The chain's CDR3 is CASSWRTSGSPYEQYF. As DNA, the CDR3 is TGTGCCAGCAGCTGGCGGACTAGCGGGTCCCCATACGAGCAGTACTTC. The chain carries TRBV5-4 and TRBJ2-7; 11 bases fit TRBD2. Germline-derived CDR1 and CDR2 are SGHNT and YYREEE (reference sequence). This CDR3 spans 16 amino acids. Trimming cost V 3 bases and J 4 bases; bases outside gene matches: 9. The full variable domain, rest sourced from reference TRBV5-4 and TRBJ2-7, is ETGVTQSPTHLIKTRGQQVTLRCSSQSGHNTVSWYQQALGQGPQFIFQYYREEENGRGNFPPRFSGLQFPNYSSELNVNALELDDSALYLCASSWRTSGSPYEQYFGPGTRLTVT.

V usage is TRBV6-5 and J usage is TRBJ1-2, with D possibly being TRBD1 (5 bases). Germline V gene sequence: CDR1 MNHEY, CDR2 SVGAGI. The V gene lost 11 bases and the J gene lost 0 bases, with 19 bases spanning the gap. The CDR3 runs to 15 residues. The CDR3 nucleotides read TGTGCCTGCAAGGGTGGGGCCCGTCCTAACTATGGCTACACCTTC. It translates to CACKGGARPNYGYTF.

This chain connects TRBV5-1 to TRBJ2-3; maybe TRBD2 (7 bases). Germline V gives CDR1 SGHRS, CDR2 YFSETQ. Trimming removed 1 base from V and 2 bases from J, with 17 bases in between. The CDR3 consists of 17 residues. The CDR3 region is CASSLLPGGASTDTQYF. In nucleotides, the CDR3 is TGCGCCAGCAGCTTGTTGCCGGGGGGCGCTTCCACAGATACGCAGTATTTT.

For the CDR3, the DNA is TGTGCCAGCAGGGGACAGGGGGTGTCCAAAAACATTCAGTACTTC. Protein: CASRGQGVSKNIQYF. This chain links TRBV2 with TRBJ2-4; 11 bases map to TRBD1. The CDR3 runs to 15 residues. With 6 bases clipped from V and 2 bases from J, the junction kept 3 bases outside the gene matches. In germline, CDR1 is SNHLY, CDR2 FYNNEI.

The chain employs TRBV4-1 and TRBJ2-5; D remains unclear. CDR1 is MGHRA, CDR2 YSYEKL, per germline. This CDR3 has 17 amino acids. V shed 0 bases and J shed 2 bases, with 16 bases lying between them. The CDR3 bases are TGCGCCAGCAGCCAAGAGCTTGTCGGAGCGAGACAAGAGACCCAGTACTTC. Translated, it gives CASSQELVGARQETQYF.

The chain couples TRBV29-1 to TRBJ2-1; maybe TRBD1 (5 bases). The CDR3 loop spans 14 amino acids. Germline loops: CDR1 SQVTM, CDR2 ANQGSEA. This chain's CDR3 is CSVPDSRKSNEQFF. In nucleotides, the CDR3 is TGCAGTGTTCCCGACAGCCGAAAAAGTAATGAGCAGTTCTTC.

This clone has a single count. The chain uses TRBV7-6 and TRBJ2-5, with D possibly TRBD1 on 7 matching bases. Between the trimmed V and J ends, which lost 3 bases and 5 bases, there was a span of 19 bases. Germline V gene sequence: CDR1 SGHVS, CDR2 FNYEAQ. The CDR3 has 16 amino acids. CDR3 DNA: TGTGCCAGCAGCTTCGGGAACCCGACAGGGAGGGAGACCCAGTACTTC. Translation gives CASSFGNPTGRETQYF.

The genes are TRBV13 and TRBJ2-7; 11 nucleotides agree with TRBD1. CDR3 length: 16 residues. Germline CDR1 reads PRHDT; CDR2 reads FYEKMQ (reference sequence). Germline trimming cut 4 bases from V and 0 bases from J; bases unmatched to any gene: 5. As DNA, the CDR3 is TGTGCCAGCAGCTCGAGGGGACAGGGGGTCTCCTACGAGCAGTACTTC. Protein: CASSSRGQGVSYEQYF. The complete variable domain, with remaining parts taken from reference TRBV13 and TRBJ2-7, reads AAGVIQSPRHLIKEKRETATLKCYPIPRHDTVYWYQQGPGQDPQFLISFYEKMQSDKGSIPDRFSAQQFSDYHSELNMSSLELGDSALYFCASSSRGQGVSYEQYFGPGTRLTVT.

The rearrangement links TRBV19 to TRBJ2-7; TRBD2 is a possible D gene (5 bases). The length of the CDR3 is 12 residues. Germline lookup yields CDR1 LNHDA and CDR2 SQIVND (reference sequence). V dropped 8 bases and J dropped 6 bases, with 14 bases sitting between them. The CDR3 nucleotides read TGTGCCAGTGGAGGAGTTTTCGGCGAGCAGTACTTC. It translates to CASGGVFGEQYF.

This chain joins TRBV5-1 and TRBJ2-3; 10 bases line up with TRBD2. Germline CDR1 is SGHRS and CDR2 is YFSETQ. Trimming cost V 4 bases and J 1 base; bases outside gene matches: 6. The CDR3 runs to 16 residues. CDR3 loop: CASSPIAGGGTDTQYF. The CDR3 DNA reads as TGCGCCAGCAGCCCCATAGCGGGAGGAGGCACAGATACGCAGTATTTT.

This clone was seen more than once but under ten times. The CDR3 DNA is TGTGCCAGCAGTTACGGGCGGGAGAACACTGAAGCTTTCTTT. It is translated as CASSYGRENTEAFF. The V gene is TRBV6-5, the J gene TRBJ1-1; no definite D call. The CDR3 totals 14 residues. Germline V gene data show CDR1 as MNHEY and CDR2 as SVGAGI. Trimming shortened V by 2 bases and J by 1 base, and 8 bases separated the two germline ends.

CDR3 amino acids: CASSYSIGTGDEQYF. The CDR3 nucleotides read TGTGCCAGCAGTTACTCTATTGGGACAGGGGATGAGCAGTACTTC. The chain is built from TRBV6-5 and TRBJ2-7, with 10 bases that match TRBD1. The J segment lost 7 bases and the V segment lost 0 bases, leaving 6 bases of the junction unmatched. Germline CDR1 MNHEY, CDR2 SVGAGI. The CDR3 is made up of 15 amino acids.

The V and J genes are TRBV19 and TRBJ2-7; 10 nucleotides match TRBD2. This CDR3 has 16 residues. Losses at the gene ends were 6 bases for V and 5 bases for J; bases not matched to a gene: 13. Germline V CDR1 and CDR2: LNHDA, SQIVND (reference sequence). CDR3 in DNA: TGTGCCAGTAGCCTTTACCCCGCTAGCGGGAGCCACGAGCAGTACTTC. Protein sequence: CASSLYPASGSHEQYF.

The V and J genes are TRBV25-1 and TRBJ1-1, with D perhaps matching TRBD1 (5 bases). The germline gives CDR1 MGHDK, CDR2 SYGVNS. The length of the CDR3 is 13 residues. The V gene lost 2 bases and the J gene lost 1 base, with 5 bases spanning the gap. The CDR3 loop is CASSEQGNTEAFF. As DNA, the CDR3 is TGTGCCAGCAGTGAACAGGGGAACACTGAAGCTTTCTTT.

V and J are TRBV23-1 and TRBJ1-1; the D gene is possibly TRBD1 (6 bases). TRBV23-1 is an open reading frame, and its role is uncertain. CDR3 length equals 16 residues. With 0 bases removed from V and 5 bases from J, the gap between germline ends came to 16 bases. In nucleotides, the CDR3 is TGCGCCAGCAGTCAATCGAGAACCAGGGGTGGAACTGAAGCTTTCTTT. Amino acid sequence: CASSQSRTRGGTEAFF.

This clone showed up just once. The V call is TRBV19, the J call TRBJ2-6; 14 positions agree with TRBD2. V was pared by 6 bases and J by 1 base, with 5 bases of the junction left unmatched. This CDR3 spans 18 amino acids. In germline, CDR1 is LNHDA, CDR2 SQIVND (reference sequence). The CDR3 bases are TGTGCCAGTAGACGGACTAGCGGGGGGCAATCTGGGGCCAACGTCCTGACTTTC. It translates to CASRRTSGGQSGANVLTF.

The rearrangement links TRBV5-1 to TRBJ2-5; the D gene is possibly TRBD2 (7 bases). Germline CDR1 and CDR2: SGHRS and YFSETQ. This CDR3 has 15 amino acids. V was cut by 2 bases and J by 4 bases, with 15 bases left in between. The CDR3 sequence: CASSFWGGRGETQYF. The CDR3 bases are TGCGCCAGCAGCTTTTGGGGGGGCCGGGGAGAGACCCAGTACTTC.

This rearrangement joins TRBV5-1 to TRBJ2-5; 10 bases agree with TRBD2. CDR3 size: 14 residues. Germline V gene sequence: CDR1 SGHRS, CDR2 YFSETQ. The V gene end was trimmed by 5 bases and the J gene end by 5 bases; junction bases not matched to a gene: 6. The CDR3 nucleotides read TGCGCCAGCAGTATAGCGGGGGGAAGGGAGACCCAGTACTTC. This gives the protein CASSIAGGRETQYF.

CDR3 protein: CASSRTGNTGELFF. The CDR3 DNA reads TGTGCCAGTAGCCGGACTGGGAACACCGGGGAGCTGTTTTTT. The J gene is TRBJ2-2, the V gene TRBV19; tentatively, D is TRBD2 (5 bases). There are 14 residues in the CDR3. Between the trimmed V and J ends, which lost 6 bases and 1 base, there was a span of 9 bases. Germline CDR1 LNHDA, CDR2 SQIVND (reference sequence).

The rearrangement joins TRBV5-1 to TRBJ1-6; D perhaps matches TRBD1 (5 bases). V lost 4 bases and J 2 bases, leaving 13 bases between the germline ends. This CDR3 is built from 16 residues. CDR1 and CDR2 from the germline V gene are SGHRS and YFSETQ. This CDR3 is CASSGGGVTYNSPLHF. The CDR3 nucleotides are TGCGCCAGCAGCGGCGGGGGTGTAACCTATAATTCACCCCTCCACTTT.

CDR3 bases: TGTGCCAGCAGTGATCGCGGAAGCACAGATACGCAGTATTTT. Translating gives CASSDRGSTDTQYF. The genes are TRBV25-1 and TRBJ2-3; D call uncertain. The germline V gene has CDR1 MGHDK and CDR2 SYGVNS. With 3 bases removed from V and 0 bases from J, the gap between germline ends came to 7 bases. The CDR3 runs to 14 residues.

J is TRBJ1-2 and V is TRBV10-2; 7 bases align to TRBD1. Germline V gives CDR1 WSHSY, CDR2 SAAADI. The CDR3 consists of 16 residues. V was pared by 0 bases and J by 5 bases, with 9 bases of the junction left unmatched. The CDR3 reads CASSESIPYRGYGYTF. For the CDR3, the DNA is TGCGCCAGCAGTGAGTCGATCCCCTACAGGGGTTATGGCTACACCTTC.

This sequence joins TRBV7-9 and TRBJ2-6, with D possibly being TRBD1 (5 bases). V was trimmed by 1 base and J by 0 bases, leaving 10 bases between them. From germline, CDR1 is SEHNR and CDR2 FQNEAQ (reference sequence). The length of the CDR3 is 17 residues. CDR3 protein: CASSLVGQSSGANVLTF. CDR3 sequence (DNA): TGTGCCAGCAGCTTAGTGGGGCAAAGCTCTGGGGCCAACGTCCTGACTTTC.